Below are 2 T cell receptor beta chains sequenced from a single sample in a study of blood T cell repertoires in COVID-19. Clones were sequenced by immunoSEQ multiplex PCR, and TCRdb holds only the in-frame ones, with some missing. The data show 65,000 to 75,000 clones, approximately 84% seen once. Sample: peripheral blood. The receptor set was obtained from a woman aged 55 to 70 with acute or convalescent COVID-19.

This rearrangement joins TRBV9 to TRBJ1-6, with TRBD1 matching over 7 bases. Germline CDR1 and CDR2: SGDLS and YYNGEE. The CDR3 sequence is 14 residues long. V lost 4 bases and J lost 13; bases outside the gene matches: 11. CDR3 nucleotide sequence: TGTGCCAGCAGCCTGTCCGGGACAGAATCCCCCCTCCACTTT. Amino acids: CASSLSGTESPLHF. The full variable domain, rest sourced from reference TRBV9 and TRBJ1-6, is DSGVTQTPKHLITATGQRVTLRCSPRSGDLSVYWYQQSLDQGLQFLIQYYNGEERAKGNILERFSAQQFPDLHSELNLSSLELGDSALYFCASSLSGTESPLHFGNGTRLTVT.

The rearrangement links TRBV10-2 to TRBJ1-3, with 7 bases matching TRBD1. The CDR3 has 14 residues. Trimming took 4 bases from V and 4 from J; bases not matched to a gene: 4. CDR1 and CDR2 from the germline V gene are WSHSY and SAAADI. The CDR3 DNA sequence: TGCGCCAGCAGTGCCCCGGGACAGGGAAACACCATATATTTT. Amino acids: CASSAPGQGNTIYF.